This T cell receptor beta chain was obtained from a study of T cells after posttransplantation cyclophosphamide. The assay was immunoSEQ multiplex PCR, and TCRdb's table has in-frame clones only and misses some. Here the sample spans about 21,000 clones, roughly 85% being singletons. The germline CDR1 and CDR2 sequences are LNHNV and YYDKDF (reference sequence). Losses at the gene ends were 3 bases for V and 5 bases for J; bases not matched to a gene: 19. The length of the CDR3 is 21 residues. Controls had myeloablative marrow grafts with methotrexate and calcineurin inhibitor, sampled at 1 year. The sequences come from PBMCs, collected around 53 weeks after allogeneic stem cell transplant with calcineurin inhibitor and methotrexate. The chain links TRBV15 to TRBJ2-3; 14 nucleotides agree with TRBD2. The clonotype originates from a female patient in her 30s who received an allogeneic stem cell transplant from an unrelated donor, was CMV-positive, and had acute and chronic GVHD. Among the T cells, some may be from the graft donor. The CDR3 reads CATSRDRDRGLAGVTRDTQYF. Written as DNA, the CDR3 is TGTGCCACCAGCAGGGACCGGGACAGGGGACTAGCGGGGGTCACGAGAGATACGCAGTATTTT.